The table lists the clone carrying this T cell receptor beta chain with a count of one. Its target is unknown. This sample was taken from a study of T cells in localized non-small cell lung cancer. Study-wide results and limits: Sequencing was restricted to one tumor region; therefore, heterogeneity remains possible. Highest T cell clonality was seen in uninvolved adjacent lung, surpassing that measured in tumor. Of the top 100 tumor clones, median about 56 were in adjacent lung, 25 to 35 among its top 100.

Measured with immunoSEQ multiplex PCR; TCRdb has only the in-frame clones, and not every one. This sample yields roughly 50,000 clones, of which about four fifths are seen a single time; less than 20% belongs to the top ten. Germline CDR1 reads SNHLY; CDR2 reads FYNNEI. Trimming removed 5 bases from V and 3 bases from J, with 4 bases in between. The CDR3 consists of 11 residues. This receptor was taken from an older female donor with stage II squamous cell lung carcinoma. V gene TRBV2 combines with J gene TRBJ2-5; no reliable D call. Source: peripheral blood, taken before any cancer treatment. In nucleotides, the CDR3 is TGTGCCAGCAGTTTGGAAGAGACCCAGTACTTC. Protein sequence: CASSLEETQYF.